This record looks at one T cell receptor beta chain sequence and its context. The antigen it recognizes is unknown. The sample holds no much larger clone one base away, and base qualities are not on file. TCRbeta CDR3 regions were amplified from genomic DNA using the immunoSEQ Assay, a bias-controlled multiplex PCR. Per the original workflow: Within the assay, amplification of reference gene primers was used to estimate how many nucleated cells each sample contained. To quantify the absolute abundance of each unique TCRbeta CDR3 rearrangement, sequence reads were collapsed and filtered. For each sample, productive Simpson clonality was calculated by taking the square root of Simpson's diversity index across productive rearrangements. TCRdb holds this immuneACCESS table with in-frame rearrangements only. Some clones are missing; in checked studies, unresolved V genes explain under half, and the rest has no known cause. V, J and clone size derive from that table, while D and trimming were established from the DNA sequence. Counted in this sample were some 66,000 clones; 82% of them appeared once. The ten largest account for approximately 6.6% of the sample.

V is shortened by 5 bases, J by 2 bases, and the region joining them spans 12 bases. CDR1 MGHDK and CDR2 SYGVNS were looked up in the germline V gene. The CDR3 has 15 amino acids, counting the end cysteine and phenylalanine. The CDR3 DNA has 45 bases and is translated from base 1. Each collaborating institution followed its own protocols to collect whole blood in K2EDTA tubes. For TCRbeta analysis, collaborator samples were shipped as frozen whole blood, as isolated PBMCs, or as DNA extracted from either sample type. The data stem from a study of blood T cell repertoires in COVID-19 (dated by TCRdb to about 2020). Some background on the complete study: The collaborator samples originated in the United States, Italy and Spain and spanned the acute and convalescent phases of COVID-19. Subjects who had been exposed to COVID-19, were actively infected with it, or had recovered from it provided the deeply sampled blood TCRbeta repertoires that made up the dataset. The prospective study material was composed of cDNA or gDNA derived from T cells, B-cell-depleted T cells, or PBMCs. HLA class I and class II types, where available, came from metadata supplied by the sample provider rather than from assay-based typing. Nearly every sample came with metadata listing a de-identified subject ID, COVID-19 status, age in years and sex. The repertoires were released in a freely available public database intended as a resource for research on the immune response to SARS-CoV-2. Samples were obtained from the ongoing ImmuneRACE study (first 160 participants) and from about 1,300 subjects provided by 6 global collaborators.

What the study reported, not specific to this receptor: Clinical and demographic metadata were provided uncurated, with the amount varying by source and participant.

The sequence came from a man between 60 and 75 years old with acute or convalescent COVID-19. Rearrangement joined TRBV25-1 to TRBJ2-2; the D gene is possibly TRBD2, with 7 bases matching. The sample was peripheral blood. The CDR3: CASSRGTTNTGELFF. The DNA reads TGTGCCAGCAGTAGGGGGACTACAAACACCGGGGAGCTGTTTTTT.